The entry below gives a single T cell receptor (beta chain) sequence along with its context. An end of the junction differs from the germline gene, which may be a read error. The data derive from a study of blood T cell repertoires in COVID-19. In the study overall: The study drew acute and convalescent COVID-19 samples from the United States, Italy and Spain.

Germline values: CDR1 MNHNS, CDR2 SASEGT. The CDR3 is 11 amino acids. Recruits, aged roughly 18 to 95 years, lived in some 25 US areas. Cohort allocation depended upon clinical history that participants reported. The repertoire was sequenced with immunoSEQ multiplex PCR; TCRdb's copy has only in-frame clones and lacks some. The sample lists under 400,000 clones, around 86% occurring once. V usage is TRBV6-1 and J usage is TRBJ1-1; tentative D call: TRBD1 (5 bases). The receptor comes from a woman aged 40 to 49 with acute COVID-19. Input material: PBMCs or T cells enriched from blood (not recorded which). The CDR3 region is CASSEVRVQGF. In DNA, the CDR3 is TGTGCCAGCAGTGAAGTCCGTGTCCAGGGCTTT.